A selection of T cell receptor beta chains follows, all from one sample in a study of breast tumors, draining lymph nodes, adjacent tissues. TCRdb recomputed calls from the multiplex PCR reads with MiXCR, one row per CDR3 protein. The sample holds around 170,000 distinct CDR3 sequences, roughly a third seen once. The sequencing sample was made of axillary lymph node tissue. Receptors originate from a female donor with breast cancer. Some clones in this sample may be carry-over from other donors' samples. CDR3s include the opening cysteine and the closing phenylalanine or tryptophan. D genes are given only for firm matches. Part of the rows lack a size; the others show once, few, many or a class for expanded clones.

d_gene,abundance,j_gene,v_gene,CDR3aa,CDR3nt
TRBD2,many,TRBJ2-1,TRBV20-1,CSARTSSGGARNEQFF,TGCAGTGCTAGAACAAGTAGCGGGGGGGCCAGGAATGAGCAGTTCTTC
TRBD1,NA,TRBJ1-4,TRBV12-3/TRBV12-4,CASSYRQGGNEKLFF,TGTGCCAGCAGTTATCGACAGGGGGGAAATGAAAAACTGTTTTTT
NA,many,TRBJ2-1,TRBV5-5,CASTFRGEQFF,TGTGCCAGCACCTTCCGAGGTGAGCAGTTCTTC
NA,many,TRBJ1-2,TRBV5-1,CASSLGQTTNYGYTF,TGCGCCAGCAGCTTGGGGCAAACTACTAACTATGGCTACACCTTC
TRBD2,many,TRBJ2-5,TRBV20-1,CSARTSGSVTLQETQYF,TGCAGTGCGAGGACTAGCGGGTCGGTGACCCTACAAGAGACCCAGTACTTC
TRBD1,NA,TRBJ1-1,TRBV19,CASSGTDRGNEAFF,TGTGCCAGTAGTGGGACCGACAGGGGGAACGAAGCTTTCTTT
TRBD1,NA,TRBJ1-6,TRBV11-3,CASSSRDRVGSPLHF,TGTGCCAGCAGCTCACGGGACAGGGTTGGATCACCCCTCCACTTT
TRBD2,many,TRBJ2-3,TRBV20-1,CSGGLAPLDTQYF,TGCAGTGGTGGACTAGCCCCTTTAGATACGCAGTATTTT
NA,NA,TRBJ1-2,TRBV7-3,CAISLVSRADYGYPF,TGTGCCATCAGCTTAGTATCCAGGGCCGACTATGGCTACCCCTTC
NA,few,TRBJ2-1,TRBV28,CASKGTEHPVGYNEQFF,TGTGCCAGCAAGGGGACCGAGCACCCGGTGGGCTACAATGAGCAGTTCTTC
NA,many,TRBJ2-7,TRBV12-5,CASGLAPDSFEQYF,TGTGCTAGTGGTTTGGCCCCCGACAGTTTCGAGCAGTACTTC
TRBD2,few,TRBJ2-1,TRBV3-1,CASSQRGLAGGSKFF,TGTGCCAGCAGCCAACGGGGACTAGCGGGGGGGTCCAAGTTCTTC
TRBD1,many,TRBJ1-5,TRBV7-9,CASSLDIGTAFNQPQHF,TGTGCCAGCAGCTTAGACATAGGGACAGCCTTTAATCAGCCCCAGCATTTT
NA,NA,TRBJ1-1,TRBV3-1,CASSLRLTGSLTTEAFF,TGTGCCAGCAGCCTAAGGCTTACAGGGAGTCTCACCACTGAAGCTTTCTTT
TRBD2,NA,TRBJ2-3,TRBV2,CASSGPGPAGGTSTDTQYF,TGTGCCAGCAGTGGGCCAGGACCAGCGGGAGGGACCAGCACAGATACCCAGTATTTT
TRBD1,many,TRBJ1-2,TRBV7-9,CASSLFGTGLTDYGYTF,TGTGCCAGCAGCTTATTTGGGACAGGGCTCACCGACTATGGCTACACCTTC
NA,many,TRBJ1-2,TRBV30,CAWSPGRANGYTF,TGTGCCTGGAGTCCGGGGAGAGCGAATGGCTACACCTTC
NA,NA,TRBJ2-3,TRBV9,CASSVGGQYTDTQYF,TGTGCCAGCAGCGTCGGGGGGCAGTACACAGATACGCAGTATTTT
NA,many,TRBJ1-3,TRBV7-9,CASSAEGRVSGNTIYF,TGTGCCAGCAGCGCCGAGGGCAGAGTCTCTGGAAACACCATATATTTT
TRBD1,many,TRBJ1-5,TRBV12-3/TRBV12-4,CASRQGQGAQPQHF,TGTGCCAGCAGGCAGGGACAGGGGGCTCAGCCCCAGCATTTT
TRBD1,many,TRBJ1-5,TRBV6-6,CASSHPPQGSRNQPQHF,TGTGCCAGCAGTCACCCCCCACAGGGGTCTCGAAATCAGCCCCAGCATTTT
NA,many,TRBJ2-3,TRBV4-1,CASSPRGRCTDTQYF,TGCGCCAGCAGCCCCCGGGGACGTTGCACAGATACGCAGTATTTT
NA,many,TRBJ2-7,TRBV18,CASSPVGDGYEQYF,TGTGCCAGCTCACCAGTGGGGGATGGGTACGAGCAGTACTTC
NA,many,TRBJ1-2,TRBV7-2,CASTITDLNYGYTF,TGTGCCAGCACCATAACAGACCTTAACTATGGCTACACCTTC